This T cell receptor beta chain was identified in a study of OX40 agonist ivuxolimab in advanced cancers. The overall study: The patients received ivuxolimab by intravenous route every 2 weeks at 0.01 to 10 mg/kg. Dose-escalation cases comprised hepatocellular carcinoma, melanoma, renal cell or head and neck cancer.

TCRdb's copy holds only in-frame clones and misses some; the assay was immunoSEQ multiplex PCR. The sample contains 65,000 to 85,000 clones, approximately 89% of which appear only once. This CDR3 region has 11 residues. Germline assignment: CDR1 DFQATT and CDR2 SNEGSKA (reference sequence). The sequencing here drew on CD4+ or CD8+ T cells sorted from blood, taken in a trial of the OX40 agonist ivuxolimab. This TCR was sampled from an adult with an advanced solid tumor such as melanoma, head and neck, liver or kidney cancer. The rearrangement uses TRBV20-1 and TRBJ2-7, with TRBD1 matching 7 bases. The CDR3 region has the DNA TGCAGGGCCAGGGGGACCTACGAGCAGTACTTC. As protein: CRARGTYEQYF.